The TCR beta chain under discussion was sequenced for a study of cytomegalovirus exposure and HLA in healthy donors. Study summary: HLA-typed donors were the source of 86 million or so unique TCRs held in an early data release.

General study points: A later analysis showed HLA-associated TCR beta chains outstripping equally common others in clonal expansion.

A remark on this clone: Its antigen is not known.

Per the germline V gene, CDR1 is MGHRA and CDR2 is YSYEKL. This CDR3 has 15 amino acids. J gave up 7 bases and V 4 bases, and 6 bases lay outside the gene matches. The PCR contained 60 Vbeta and 13 Jbeta primers. Sequenced by immunoSEQ multiplex PCR; TCRdb stores in-frame clones only, minus some. The top ten hold around 2.2% of the sample, which has about 140,000 clones, nearly 80% seen once. This chain uses TRBV4-1 with TRBJ2-2; 10 positions match TRBD2. Sequenced: PBMCs. This receptor was taken from a young man in good health and CMV-seronegative. CDR3 protein: CASSRGTSAVGELFF. CDR3 coding DNA: TGCGCCAGCAGCCGAGGGACTAGCGCTGTCGGGGAGCTGTTTTTT.